Listed here are 6 T cell receptor beta chains from one sample, sequenced in a study of cytomegalovirus exposure and HLA in healthy donors. 13 Jbeta primers and 60 Vbeta primers were used for the PCR. Here immunoSEQ multiplex PCR was the method, and the copy in TCRdb shows in-frame clones only, minus some. This sample has approximately 170,000 clones; roughly 79% occur once, and the top ten carry roughly 10%. The sample was PBMCs. The receptor set was obtained from a man younger than 35 in good health and CMV-seropositive.

In this sample, this clone turned up a few times. CDR3 nucleotides: TGTGCCAGCAGCACAGGGACTGAAGCTTTCTTT. Translation: CASSTGTEAFF. The rearrangement uses TRBV6-5 and TRBJ1-1, with D tentatively TRBD1 (6 bases). The V gene lost 6 bases and the J gene lost 5 bases, with 7 bases spanning the gap. There are 11 residues in the CDR3. Germline-derived CDR1 and CDR2 are MNHEY and SVGAGI.

This clone was seen only a few times. This chain connects TRBV15 to TRBJ2-7; no definite D call. The length of the CDR3 is 16 residues. The V end was cut by 4 bases, the J end by 5 bases, with 21 bases between. Per the germline V gene, CDR1 is LNHNV and CDR2 is YYDKDF (reference sequence). The CDR3 is CATSTTPTATHNEQYF. CDR3 DNA: TGTGCCACCAGCACAACCCCCACAGCCACTCATAACGAGCAGTACTTC.

This clone has only one observation. The chain is built from TRBV7-9 and TRBJ1-3, with D perhaps matching TRBD1 (5 bases). Trimming removed 2 bases at V and 0 bases at J, with 8 bases between. The germline gives CDR1 SEHNR, CDR2 FQNEAQ (reference sequence). This CDR3 comprises 15 residues. For the CDR3, the DNA is TGTGCCAGCAGCTTAACAGGCTACTCTGGAAACACCATATATTTT. Encoded protein: CASSLTGYSGNTIYF.

This clone was detected only a few times. The V call is TRBV6-5, the J call TRBJ2-5, with 9 bases fitting TRBD1. V dropped 0 bases and J dropped 4; count of bases not matched to a gene: 6. The CDR3 covers 16 residues. CDR1 is MNHEY, CDR2 SVGAGI, per germline. CDR3 coding DNA: TGTGCCAGCAGTTACTCTGGGACAGGGCGTGGAGAGACCCAGTACTTC. Protein sequence: CASSYSGTGRGETQYF.

CDR3 in amino acids: CASSETGRTDTQYF. In DNA, the CDR3 is TGTGCCAGCAGTGAAACAGGGCGCACAGATACGCAGTATTTT. This chain connects TRBV6-1 to TRBJ2-3, with a tentative D call TRBD1 (6 bases). CDR1 is MNHNS and CDR2 is SASEGT in the germline V gene. Trimming removed 2 bases from V and 1 base from J, with 7 bases in between. The CDR3 sequence is 14 residues long.

This chain joins TRBV19 and TRBJ1-2, with D possibly matching TRBD1 (6 bases). The CDR3 is 15 amino acids. V shed 5 bases and J shed 4 bases, with 17 bases lying between them. CDR1 LNHDA and CDR2 SQIVND come from the germline V gene (reference sequence). The CDR3 DNA reads as TGTGCCAGTAGTGTAATACAGGGAGACTTCTATGGCTACACCTTC. It yields the protein CASSVIQGDFYGYTF.